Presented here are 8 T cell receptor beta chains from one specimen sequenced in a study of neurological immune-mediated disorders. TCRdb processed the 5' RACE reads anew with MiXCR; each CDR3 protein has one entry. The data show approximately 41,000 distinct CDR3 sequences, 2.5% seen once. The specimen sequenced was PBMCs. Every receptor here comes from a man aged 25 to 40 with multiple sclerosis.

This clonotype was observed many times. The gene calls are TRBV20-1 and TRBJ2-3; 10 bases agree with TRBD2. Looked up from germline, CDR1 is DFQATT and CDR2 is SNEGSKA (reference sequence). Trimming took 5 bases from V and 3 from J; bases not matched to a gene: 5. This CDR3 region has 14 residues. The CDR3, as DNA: TGCAGTGCTGTACTAGCGGGGCCAACAGATACGCAGTATTTT. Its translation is CSAVLAGPTDTQYF.

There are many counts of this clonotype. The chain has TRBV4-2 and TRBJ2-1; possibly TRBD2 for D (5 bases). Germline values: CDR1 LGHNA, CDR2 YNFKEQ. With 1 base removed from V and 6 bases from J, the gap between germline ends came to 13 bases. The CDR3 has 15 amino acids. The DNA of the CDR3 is TGTGCCAGCAGCCAAGTAGACGGGGAAAGCAATGAGCAGTTCTTC. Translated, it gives CASSQVDGESNEQFF.

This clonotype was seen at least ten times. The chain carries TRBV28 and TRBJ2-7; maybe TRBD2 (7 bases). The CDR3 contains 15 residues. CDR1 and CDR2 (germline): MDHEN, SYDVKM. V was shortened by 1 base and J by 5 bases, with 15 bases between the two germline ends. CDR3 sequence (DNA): TGTGCCAGCAGTTTATCGAGGGGGGAGGGCCACGAGCAGTACTTC. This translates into CASSLSRGEGHEQYF.

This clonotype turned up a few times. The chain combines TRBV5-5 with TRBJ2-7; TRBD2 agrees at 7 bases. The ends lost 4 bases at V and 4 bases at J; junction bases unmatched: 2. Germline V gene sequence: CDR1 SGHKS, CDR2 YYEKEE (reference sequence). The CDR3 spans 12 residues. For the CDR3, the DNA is TGTGCCAGCAGCAAACTAGCGTACGAGCAGTACTTC. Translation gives CASSKLAYEQYF.

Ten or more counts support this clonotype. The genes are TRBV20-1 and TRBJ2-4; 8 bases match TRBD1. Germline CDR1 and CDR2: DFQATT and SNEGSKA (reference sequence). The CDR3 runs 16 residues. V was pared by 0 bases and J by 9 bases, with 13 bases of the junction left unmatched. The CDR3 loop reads CSAREPRQGRDSIQYF. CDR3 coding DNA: TGCAGTGCTAGAGAACCTCGACAGGGGCGAGACAGCATTCAGTACTTC.

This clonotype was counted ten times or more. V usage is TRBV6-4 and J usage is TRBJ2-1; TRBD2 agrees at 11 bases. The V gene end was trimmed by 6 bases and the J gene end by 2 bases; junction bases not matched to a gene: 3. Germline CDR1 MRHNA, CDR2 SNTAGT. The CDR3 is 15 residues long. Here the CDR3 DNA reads TGTGCCAGCAGCATAGCGGGGGGGACCTACAATGAGCAGTTCTTC. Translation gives CASSIAGGTYNEQFF.

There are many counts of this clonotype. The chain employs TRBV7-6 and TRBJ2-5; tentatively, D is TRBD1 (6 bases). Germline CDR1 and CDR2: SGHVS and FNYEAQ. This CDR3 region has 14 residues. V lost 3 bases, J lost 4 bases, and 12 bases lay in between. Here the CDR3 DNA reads TGTGCCAGCAGCTTTCGGTTGGGGGCAGAGACCCAGTACTTC. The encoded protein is CASSFRLGAETQYF.

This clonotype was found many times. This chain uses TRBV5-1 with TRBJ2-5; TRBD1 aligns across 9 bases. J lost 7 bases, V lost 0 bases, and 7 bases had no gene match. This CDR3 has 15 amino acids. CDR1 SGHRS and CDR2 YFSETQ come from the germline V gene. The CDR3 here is CASSLEGQGRGTQYF. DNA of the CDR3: TGCGCCAGCAGCTTGGAGGGACAGGGTCGAGGGACCCAGTACTTC.